Shown below are 7 T cell receptor beta chains from a single sample sequenced in a study of cytomegalovirus exposure and HLA in healthy donors. Sequencing was performed with immunoSEQ multiplex PCR; in TCRdb, only in-frame clones are kept and a portion is missing. The data show 140,000 to 150,000 clones, about 94% seen once. Input material: PBMCs. These receptor sequences come from a man between 18 and 29 years old in good health and CMV-seropositive.

V gene TRBV7-9 combines with J gene TRBJ1-1, with 8 bases identical to TRBD1. V shed 3 bases and J 2 bases; nucleotides not matched to a gene: 11. This CDR3 contains 17 residues. Looked up from germline, CDR1 is SEHNR and CDR2 is FQNEAQ (reference sequence). CDR3 DNA sequence: TGTGCCAGCAGCTTGGAATTTGGACAGGGTTTTAACACTGAAGCTTTCTTT. This gives the protein CASSLEFGQGFNTEAFF.

J is TRBJ1-1 and V is TRBV30; TRBD1 aligns across 7 bases. V lost 3 bases, J lost 1 base, and 5 bases stayed unmatched. The CDR3 spans 14 residues. The germline V gene encodes CDR1 GTSNPN and CDR2 SVGIG (reference sequence). CDR3 coding DNA: TGTGCCTGGAGCAGACAGGGTTGGAACACTGAAGCTTTCTTT. Its protein is CAWSRQGWNTEAFF.

This chain links TRBV28 with TRBJ1-5, with unresolved D. V dropped 5 bases and J dropped 3 bases, with 17 bases sitting between them. This CDR3 contains 16 residues. Germline-derived CDR1 and CDR2 are MDHEN and SYDVKM. CDR3 in amino acids: CASSRPPGGNNQPQHF. Written as DNA, the CDR3 is TGTGCCAGCAGTAGACCGCCCGGAGGGAACAATCAGCCCCAGCATTTT. Variable domain in full (rest from reference TRBV28 and TRBJ1-5): DVKVTQSSRYLVKRTGEKVFLECVQDMDHENMFWYRQDPGLGLRLIYFSYDVKMKEKGDIPEGYSVSREKKERFSLILESASTNQTSMYLCASSRPPGGNNQPQHFGDGTRLSIL.

The rearrangement joins TRBV11-2 to TRBJ1-4; 10 bases match TRBD1. This CDR3 is built from 14 residues. Germline V gene lookup returns CDR1 SGHAT and CDR2 FQNNGV. The J segment lost 8 bases and the V segment lost 5 bases, leaving 5 bases of the junction unmatched. The CDR3 DNA sequence: TGTGCCAGCAGCCTCGGACAGGGGGAGGAAAAACTGTTTTTT. It translates to CASSLGQGEEKLFF.

The chain links TRBV7-8 to TRBJ2-7; 12 nucleotides match TRBD2. Trimming cost V 1 base and J 5 bases; bases outside gene matches: 6. Germline V gene lookup returns CDR1 SGHVS and CDR2 FQNEAQ. The CDR3 is 16 amino acids. DNA of the CDR3: TGTGCCAGCAGCTTAGGAGGGGGACTAGCGGGCGACGAGCAGTACTTC. Protein sequence: CASSLGGGLAGDEQYF.

The rearrangement links TRBV14 to TRBJ2-2; a possible D gene is TRBD1 (7 bases). From germline, CDR1 is SGHDN and CDR2 FVKESK. The CDR3 is made up of 18 amino acids. Trimming removed 1 base at V and 0 bases at J, with 15 bases between. The CDR3: CASSQASAGGTNTGELFF. The CDR3 DNA follows: TGTGCCAGCAGCCAAGCTTCGGCAGGGGGGACGAACACCGGGGAGCTGTTTTTT.

The rearrangement joins TRBV7-8 to TRBJ2-3; 15 bases align to TRBD2. This CDR3 has 17 residues. The germline V gene has CDR1 SGHVS and CDR2 FQNEAQ. J lost 2 bases, V lost 5 bases, and 5 bases had no gene match. In DNA form, the CDR3 reads TGTGCCAGCAGCGACAGGACTAGCGGGAGGGCCACAGATACGCAGTATTTT. This gives the protein CASSDRTSGRATDTQYF.